This T cell receptor beta chain emerged from a study of blood T cell repertoires in COVID-19 (TCRdb year 2020). In terms of the full investigation: Collaborator samples came from the United States, Italy and Spain and covered acute and convalescent phases of COVID-19. Where HLA class I and class II types were available, the types were taken from metadata supplied by the sample provider, not from assay-based typing. Samples were obtained from the ongoing ImmuneRACE study (first 160 participants) and from 1,000 to 1,500 subjects provided by 6 global collaborators. The repertoires were released in a freely available public database intended as a resource for research on the immune response to SARS-CoV-2. The dataset comprised deeply sampled blood TCRbeta repertoires from subjects exposed to, actively infected with, or recovered from COVID-19. Nearly every sample came with metadata listing a de-identified subject ID, COVID-19 status, age in years and sex. The prospective study material was composed of cDNA or gDNA derived from T cells, B-cell-depleted T cells, or PBMCs.

In the case of this clone: Its antigen remains undetermined. Base qualities are not provided; no much larger clone lies one nucleotide away.

From cysteine to phenylalanine, the CDR3 is 19 amino acids long. This entry keeps only the CDR3 DNA: 57 bases, framed from base 1. TCRbeta CDR3 regions were amplified from genomic DNA using the immunoSEQ Assay, a bias-controlled multiplex PCR. The authors' analysis ran thus. Within the assay, amplification of reference gene primers was used to estimate how many nucleated cells each sample contained. To quantify the absolute abundance of each unique TCRbeta CDR3 rearrangement, sequence reads were collapsed and filtered. Productive Simpson clonality was computed per sample as the square root of Simpson's diversity index over productive rearrangements. This immuneACCESS table, as held by TCRdb, lists in-frame sequences with V and J called but not all clones. Of the missing ones, under half trace to an unresolved V gene in checked studies; the others have no known cause. V and J calls and clone size follow that table, whereas D and trimming were derived from the DNA. This sample is represented by tens of thousands of clones; over 75% of them were singletons. The ten top clones hold approximately 11% of the sample.

The paper's findings and limits, for the study overall: The quantity of clinical and demographic metadata differed by source and by participant and was supplied without curation.

The collaborating institutions used their own protocols to collect whole blood in K2EDTA tubes. For TCRbeta analysis, collaborators shipped samples as frozen whole blood, isolated PBMCs, or DNA extracted from either of those sample types. The clonotype originates from a man aged 65-85 years with active or convalescent COVID-19. The chain is made from TRBV21-1 and TRBJ2-2; the D call of TRBD1 is as the table states it, not checked on the DNA. TRBV21-1 is a known pseudogene. Sequenced material: peripheral blood. The base sequence is TGTGCCAGCAGCAAGTCGGTGACAGAAGAAAAGGAATTCACCGGGGAGCTGTTTTTT. The encoded protein is CASSKSVTEEKEFTGELFF.